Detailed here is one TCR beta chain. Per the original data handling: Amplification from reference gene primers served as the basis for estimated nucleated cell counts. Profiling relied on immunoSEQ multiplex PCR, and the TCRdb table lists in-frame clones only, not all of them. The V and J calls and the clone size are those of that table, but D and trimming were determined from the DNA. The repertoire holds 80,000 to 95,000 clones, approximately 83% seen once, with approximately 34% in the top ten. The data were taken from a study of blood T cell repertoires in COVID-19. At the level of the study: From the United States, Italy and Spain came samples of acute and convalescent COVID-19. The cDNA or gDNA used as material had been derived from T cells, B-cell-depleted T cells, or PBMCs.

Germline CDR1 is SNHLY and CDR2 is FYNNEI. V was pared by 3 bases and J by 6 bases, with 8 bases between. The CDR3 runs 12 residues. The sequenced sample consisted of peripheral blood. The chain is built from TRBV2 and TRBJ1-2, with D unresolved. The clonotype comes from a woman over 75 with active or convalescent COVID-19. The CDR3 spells CASSEFRDGYTF. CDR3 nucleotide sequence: TGTGCCAGCAGTGAGTTTCGTGATGGCTACACCTTC. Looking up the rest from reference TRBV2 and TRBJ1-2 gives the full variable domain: EPEVTQTPSHQVTQMGQEVILRCVPISNHLYFYWYRQILGQKVEFLVSFYNNEISEKSEIFDDQFSVERPDGSNFTLKIRSTKLEDSAMYFCASSEFRDGYTFGSGTRLTVV.